The next 2 T cell receptor beta chains were all read from a single sample in a study of blood T cell repertoires in COVID-19. TCRdb keeps only in-frame clones here, not all; method: immunoSEQ multiplex PCR. The table has around 300,000 clones, approximately 88% seen once. Sequencing used peripheral blood. The receptor set was obtained from a woman in her twenties or thirties with COVID-19, enrolled during active disease.

This sequence joins TRBV7-9 and TRBJ1-2; D gene unclear. CDR3 length: 13 amino acids. From germline, CDR1 is SEHNR and CDR2 FQNEAQ (reference sequence). Trimming took off 1 base at V and 8 bases at J, with 11 bases between the two ends. The CDR3: CASSLETEYGYTF. As DNA, the CDR3 is TGTGCCAGCAGCTTAGAAACCGAGTACGGCTACACCTTC.

This sequence joins TRBV19 and TRBJ1-2; 9 bases map to TRBD1. Germline V gene sequence: CDR1 LNHDA, CDR2 SQIVND (reference sequence). The CDR3 runs to 12 residues. V was pared by 4 bases and J by 6 bases, with 0 bases of the junction left unmatched. DNA of the CDR3: TGTGCCAGTAGTAGGACAGGGGATGGCTACACCTTC. Translation gives CASSRTGDGYTF. The full variable domain, rest sourced from reference TRBV19 and TRBJ1-2, is DGGITQSPKYLFRKEGQNVTLSCEQNLNHDAMYWYRQDPGQGLRLIYYSQIVNDFQKGDIAEGYSVSREKKESFPLTVTSAQKNPTAFYLCASSRTGDGYTFGSGTRLTVV.